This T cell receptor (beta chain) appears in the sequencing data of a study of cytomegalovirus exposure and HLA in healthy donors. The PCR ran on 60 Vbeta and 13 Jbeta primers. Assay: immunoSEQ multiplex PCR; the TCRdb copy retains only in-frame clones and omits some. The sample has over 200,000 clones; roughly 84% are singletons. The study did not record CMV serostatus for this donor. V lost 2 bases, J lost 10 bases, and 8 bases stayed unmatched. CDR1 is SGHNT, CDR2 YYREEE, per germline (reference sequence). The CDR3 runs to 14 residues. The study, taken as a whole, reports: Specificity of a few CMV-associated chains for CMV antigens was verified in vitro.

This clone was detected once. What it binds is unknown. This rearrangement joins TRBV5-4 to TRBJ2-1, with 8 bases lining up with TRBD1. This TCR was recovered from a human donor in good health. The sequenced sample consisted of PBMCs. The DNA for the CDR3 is TGTGCCAGCAGCTTAGTACAGGGGGTAGGCGAGCAGTTCTTC. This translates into CASSLVQGVGEQFF.